This entry concerns a single T cell receptor beta chain. Its target is unknown. V lost 7 bases to trimming and J lost 7 bases; unmatched junction nucleotides: 13. CDR1 SGHAT and CDR2 FQDESV come from the germline V gene (reference sequence). This CDR3 is built from 16 residues. Data came from immunoSEQ multiplex PCR; TCRdb stores just in-frame clones and leaves some out. The repertoire consists of around 990,000 clones, with 60% to 80% occurring once and the leading ten covering about 0.94%. This entry belongs to a study of shared clonotypes between healthy human individuals. Broader study findings: Clonotype sharing among donors, it was expected, would be affected by sequencing depth.

Donation came from healthy HIV-negative adults that had no recent acute infections or vaccinations. The source is a man aged 18 to 29 in good health. Some clones in this sample may be carry-over from other donors' samples. The rearrangement links TRBV11-1 to TRBJ2-1, with TRBD1 matching 10 bases. Sequenced input: memory CD4+ T cells from PBMCs. Subset reported: CD45RA-negative fraction. The CDR3 sequence: CASNWGPGQGGNEQFF. The CDR3 region has the DNA TGTGCCAGCAACTGGGGCCCTGGACAGGGGGGGAATGAGCAGTTCTTC.